This is a list of T cell receptor beta chains from one sample in a study of blood T cell repertoires in COVID-19. Sequencing was performed with immunoSEQ multiplex PCR; in TCRdb, only in-frame clones are kept and a portion is missing. The table lists about 60,000 clones, 55% to 75% of them singletons. The sequenced sample was peripheral blood. These receptors all come from a woman aged 70-85 years with COVID-19, enrolled during active disease. Both conserved end residues are part of each CDR3. Fields, in order: clone size, J gene, D gene, V gene, CDR3 DNA, CDR3 protein. A D gene is named only where the DNA matches it firmly. The size of a clone is reported for some rows only, either as once, few or many, or as a class for expanded clones.

size: NA
J: TRBJ2-7
D: TRBD1
V: TRBV27
DNA: TGTGCCAGCAGGACAGGGACAGCCTACGAGCAGTACTTC
CDR3: CASRTGTAYEQYF

size: NA
J: TRBJ1-6
D: TRBD1
V: TRBV3-1/TRBV3-2
DNA: TGTGCCAGCAGCCCGCGGACAGGGGCTAATTCACCCCTCCACTTT
CDR3: CASSPRTGANSPLHF

size: NA
J: TRBJ2-1
D: TRBD2
V: TRBV7-2
DNA: TGTGCCAGCAGCTTGGCGACTAGCGGGGGGTTATACAATGAGCAGTTCTTC
CDR3: CASSLATSGGLYNEQFF

size: NA
J: TRBJ1-1
D: NA
V: TRBV4-3
DNA: TGCGCCAGCAGCCAAGAACACAGATTGAACACTGAAGCTTTCTTT
CDR3: CASSQEHRLNTEAFF

size: once
J: TRBJ2-3
D: NA
V: TRBV25-1
DNA: TGTGCCAGCACTTTCCAGGGGGATACGCAGTATTTT
CDR3: CASTFQGDTQYF

size: NA
J: TRBJ1-2
D: TRBD1
V: TRBV12-3/TRBV12-4
DNA: TGTGCCAGCACTACTGGACAGGGGAGGGGCTACACCTTC
CDR3: CASTTGQGRGYTF

size: NA
J: TRBJ1-2
D: NA
V: TRBV5-1
DNA: TGCGCCAGCAAACAGGGTGGGGCTGGGTCCTATGGCTACACCTTC
CDR3: CASKQGGAGSYGYTF

size: NA
J: TRBJ1-1
D: TRBD1
V: TRBV6-5
DNA: TGTGCCAGCATCGACAGGGGGCGCAATACTGAAGCTTTCTTT
CDR3: CASIDRGRNTEAFF

size: NA
J: TRBJ2-1
D: TRBD2
V: TRBV6-5
DNA: TGTGCCAGCAGTTATCGAGCGGGAGGGCCCTCCGATGAGCAGTTCTTC
CDR3: CASSYRAGGPSDEQFF

size: NA
J: TRBJ1-4
D: NA
V: TRBV5-1
DNA: TGCGCCAGCAGCCCATATGGGGCAGCATCTAATGAAAAACTGTTTTTT
CDR3: CASSPYGAASNEKLFF

size: NA
J: TRBJ2-3
D: TRBD2
V: TRBV29-1
DNA: TGCGGTAGCGGGGGCGGGGATACGCAGTATTTT
CDR3: CGSGGGDTQYF

size: NA
J: TRBJ2-1
D: NA
V: TRBV19
DNA: TGTGCCAGTACGCAACAGGGAGAGAGCTACAATGAGCAGTTCTTC
CDR3: CASTQQGESYNEQFF

size: NA
J: TRBJ2-1
D: TRBD2
V: TRBV6-5
DNA: TGTGCCAGCAGTTATGGACTAGCGCTCAATGAGCAGTTCTTC
CDR3: CASSYGLALNEQFF

size: once
J: TRBJ2-1
D: NA
V: TRBV7-3
DNA: TGTGCCAGCAGCCCTCCCCTAGCTCAGCCCTACAATGAGCAGTTCTTC
CDR3: CASSPPLAQPYNEQFF

size: NA
J: TRBJ2-1
D: NA
V: TRBV7-5
DNA: TGTGCCAGAAGCAAAACTAGCGGGATCTACAATGAGCAGTTCTTC
CDR3: CARSKTSGIYNEQFF

size: NA
J: TRBJ1-4
D: TRBD1
V: TRBV27
DNA: TGTGCCAGCAGTACAGGGGGGGAGAGAGGACTGTTTTTT
CDR3: CASSTGGERGLFF

size: few
J: TRBJ1-1
D: TRBD1
V: TRBV7-2
DNA: TGTGCCACGAAGGGGGCGCTTTTAGCTTTCTTT
CDR3: CATKGALLAFF

size: once
J: TRBJ2-2
D: TRBD2
V: TRBV5-6
DNA: TGTGCCAGCAGCTTGGACAGCGGGGGAGCCACCGGGGAGCTGTTTTTT
CDR3: CASSLDSGGATGELFF

size: NA
J: TRBJ2-6
D: NA
V: TRBV6-5
DNA: TGTGCCAGCAGTTACCAGGGGGGAGGGGCCAACGTCCTGACTTTC
CDR3: CASSYQGGGANVLTF

size: NA
J: TRBJ1-6
D: NA
V: TRBV7-3
DNA: TGTGCCAGCAGCTTAGGACAGCTTAATTCACCCCTCCACTTT
CDR3: CASSLGQLNSPLHF

size: once
J: TRBJ2-1
D: NA
V: TRBV7-9
DNA: TGTGCCAGCAGCCCGGGGGAACCTGACAATGAGCAGTTCTTC
CDR3: CASSPGEPDNEQFF

size: NA
J: TRBJ2-5
D: TRBD1
V: TRBV2
DNA: TGTGCCAGCAGGGAAGACAGGGGCCAAGAGACCCAGTACTTC
CDR3: CASREDRGQETQYF

size: NA
J: TRBJ1-6
D: TRBD1
V: TRBV5-4
DNA: TGTGCCAGCAGCCCCCCGGGAGGGGGCGTAAATTCACCCCTCCACTTT
CDR3: CASSPPGGGVNSPLHF

size: NA
J: TRBJ1-1
D: NA
V: TRBV6-6
DNA: TGTGCCAGCAGTAACAGGGTAACGCCGAACACTGAAGCTTTCTTT
CDR3: CASSNRVTPNTEAFF

size: NA
J: TRBJ1-3
D: NA
V: TRBV6-5
DNA: TGTGCCAGCAGACAGGGACACACCATATATTTT
CDR3: CASRQGHTIYF

size: NA
J: TRBJ1-1
D: NA
V: TRBV5-1
DNA: TGCGCCAGCAGCCCCCGGATGGAGGGCGCTGAAGCTTTCTTT
CDR3: CASSPRMEGAEAFF

size: NA
J: TRBJ2-2
D: NA
V: TRBV27
DNA: TGTGCCAGCAGTTCTAGTTACACCGGGGAGCTGTTTTTT
CDR3: CASSSSYTGELFF

size: few
J: TRBJ1-2
D: TRBD1
V: TRBV7-9
DNA: TGTGCCAGCAGCTTAGCGCAGGGGGCGAATGGCTATGGCTACACCTTC
CDR3: CASSLAQGANGYGYTF

size: NA
J: TRBJ1-4
D: NA
V: TRBV19
DNA: TGTGCCAGTAGGACAGCCCGTGAAAAACTGTTTTTT
CDR3: CASRTAREKLFF

size: NA
J: TRBJ2-7
D: NA
V: TRBV27
DNA: TGTGCCAGCATGGACACGGGTGCGCTCTACGAGCAGTACTTC
CDR3: CASMDTGALYEQYF

size: NA
J: TRBJ2-1
D: TRBD2
V: TRBV4-3
DNA: TGCGCCAGCAGCCGCGGACTAGCGGGAGGTAATGAGCAGTTCTTC
CDR3: CASSRGLAGGNEQFF

size: NA
J: TRBJ2-3
D: TRBD2
V: TRBV5-1
DNA: TGCGCCAGCTTCTGGGGCGGGAGGGCCGCTGATACGCAGTATTTT
CDR3: CASFWGGRAADTQYF

size: NA
J: TRBJ1-5
D: TRBD1
V: TRBV24-1
DNA: TGTGCCACTCAGGGGGCAGAGGGGAGCAATCAGCCCCAGCATTTT
CDR3: CATQGAEGSNQPQHF

size: few
J: TRBJ2-5
D: NA
V: TRBV19
DNA: TGTGCCAGTAGTCAATACCAAGAGACCCAGTACTTC
CDR3: CASSQYQETQYF

size: NA
J: TRBJ1-5
D: TRBD1
V: TRBV7-2
DNA: TGTGCCAGCAGCTACAACAGGGGGTATCAGCCCCAGCATTTT
CDR3: CASSYNRGYQPQHF

size: NA
J: TRBJ1-2
D: TRBD1
V: TRBV6-1
DNA: TGTGCCAGCAGTGCCTACTCGGACAGGGCGTCGTATGGCTACACCTTC
CDR3: CASSAYSDRASYGYTF

size: NA
J: TRBJ1-2
D: NA
V: TRBV7-2
DNA: TGTGCCAGCAGCCCAGACGGGTCTCAGGGCCGGGGCTACACCTTC
CDR3: CASSPDGSQGRGYTF

size: few
J: TRBJ2-7
D: NA
V: TRBV11-2
DNA: TGTGCCAGCAGCTACCGGACACACGAGCAGTACTTC
CDR3: CASSYRTHEQYF

size: NA
J: TRBJ2-1
D: NA
V: TRBV4-1
DNA: TGCGCCAGCAGGCCTTCCCTAGCTCGGCGCTCCTACAATGAGCAGTTCTTC
CDR3: CASRPSLARRSYNEQFF

size: NA
J: TRBJ1-2
D: NA
V: TRBV3-1/TRBV3-2
DNA: TGTGCCAGCAGCCATCGTAACAGCAGGGGCTACACCTTC
CDR3: CASSHRNSRGYTF

size: NA
J: TRBJ2-5
D: NA
V: TRBV20-1
DNA: TGCAGTCAACAGGTTGGGGAGACCCAGTACTTC
CDR3: CSQQVGETQYF

size: NA
J: TRBJ1-5
D: TRBD1
V: TRBV3-1/TRBV3-2
DNA: TGTGCCAGCAGCCAAGTCAATCTCGTCCCATATTCGGGGACAGGGGTAGGTCAGCCCCAGCATTTT
CDR3: CASSQVNLVPYSGTGVGQPQHF

size: NA
J: TRBJ2-1
D: NA
V: TRBV4-1
DNA: TGCGCCAGCAGCCAAAAAACCCCAGGGGCTACCGGTTACAATGAGCAGTTCTTC
CDR3: CASSQKTPGATGYNEQFF

size: NA
J: TRBJ2-2
D: TRBD1
V: TRBV5-1
DNA: TGCGCCAGCAGCTTCCAGACAGGGTGGCGAGCGAACACCGGGGAGCTGTTTTTT
CDR3: CASSFQTGWRANTGELFF

size: NA
J: TRBJ2-5
D: TRBD2
V: TRBV6-2/TRBV6-3
DNA: TGTGCCAGCAGTTACTCGCCTAGCGGGACTTACCAAGAGACCCAGTACTTC
CDR3: CASSYSPSGTYQETQYF

size: once
J: TRBJ2-1
D: NA
V: TRBV4-3
DNA: TGCGCCAGCAGCCAAGATGAGGCCTGGCCCAATGAGCAGTTCTTC
CDR3: CASSQDEAWPNEQFF

size: NA
J: TRBJ2-5
D: NA
V: TRBV19
DNA: TGTGCCAGTAGTATGGCCCCGGGCCAAGAGACCCAGTACTTC
CDR3: CASSMAPGQETQYF

size: NA
J: TRBJ1-6
D: NA
V: TRBV7-8
DNA: TGTGCCAGCAGCTTAGCGGCCGGGTATAATTCACCCCTCCACTTT
CDR3: CASSLAAGYNSPLHF

size: few
J: TRBJ2-3
D: TRBD2
V: TRBV9
DNA: TGTGCCAGCAGCGTGTCTAGCGGGGGAAGCACAGATACGCAGTATTTT
CDR3: CASSVSSGGSTDTQYF

size: NA
J: TRBJ2-2
D: TRBD2
V: TRBV7-7
DNA: TGTGCTAGCAGCTTAAACCCTAGCGGGATATCGAACACCGGGGAGCTGTTTTTT
CDR3: CASSLNPSGISNTGELFF

size: NA
J: TRBJ1-1
D: TRBD1
V: TRBV7-6
DNA: TGTGCCAGCAGCTTATCGACAGGGGCCACTGAAGCTTTCTTT
CDR3: CASSLSTGATEAFF

size: NA
J: TRBJ2-3
D: TRBD2
V: TRBV19
DNA: TGTGCCAGTAGGCTTACTAGCGGGGGGGCGGAAGATACGCAGTATTTT
CDR3: CASRLTSGGAEDTQYF

size: NA
J: TRBJ1-1
D: NA
V: TRBV9
DNA: TGTGCCAGCAGCGTTTTAGCCGAAAACACTGAAGCTTTCTTT
CDR3: CASSVLAENTEAFF